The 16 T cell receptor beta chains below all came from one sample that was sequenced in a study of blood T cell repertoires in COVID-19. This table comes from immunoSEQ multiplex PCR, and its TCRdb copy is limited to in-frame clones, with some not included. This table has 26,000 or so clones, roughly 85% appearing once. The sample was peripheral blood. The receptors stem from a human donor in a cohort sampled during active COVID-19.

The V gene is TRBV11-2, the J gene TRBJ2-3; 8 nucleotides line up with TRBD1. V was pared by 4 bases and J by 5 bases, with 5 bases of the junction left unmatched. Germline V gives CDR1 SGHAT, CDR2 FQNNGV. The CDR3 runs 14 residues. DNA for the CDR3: TGTGCCAGCAGCTCGCAGGGGGCCGGAGATACGCAGTATTTT. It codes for CASSSQGAGDTQYF.

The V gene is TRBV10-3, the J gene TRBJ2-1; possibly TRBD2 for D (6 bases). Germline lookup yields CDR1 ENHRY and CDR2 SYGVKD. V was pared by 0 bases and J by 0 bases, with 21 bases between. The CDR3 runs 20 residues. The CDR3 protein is CAISESPGAPPGSSYNEQFF. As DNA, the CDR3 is TGTGCCATCAGTGAGTCGCCGGGAGCCCCCCCCGGTAGCTCCTACAATGAGCAGTTCTTC.

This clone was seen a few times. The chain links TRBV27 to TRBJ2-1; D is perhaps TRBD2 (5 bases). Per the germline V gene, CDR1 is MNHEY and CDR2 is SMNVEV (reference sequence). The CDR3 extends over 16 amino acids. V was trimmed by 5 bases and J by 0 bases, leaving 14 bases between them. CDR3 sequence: CASSLSGQSSYNEQFF. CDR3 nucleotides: TGTGCCAGCAGTCTGAGCGGTCAAAGCTCCTACAATGAGCAGTTCTTC.

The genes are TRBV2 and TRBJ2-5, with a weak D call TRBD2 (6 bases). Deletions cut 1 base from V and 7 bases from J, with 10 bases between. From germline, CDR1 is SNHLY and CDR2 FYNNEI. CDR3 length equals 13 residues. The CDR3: CASSEGPGGTQYF. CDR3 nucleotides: TGTGCCAGCAGTGAAGGCCCCGGGGGGACCCAGTACTTC. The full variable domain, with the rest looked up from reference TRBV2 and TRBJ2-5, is EPEVTQTPSHQVTQMGQEVILRCVPISNHLYFYWYRQILGQKVEFLVSFYNNEISEKSEIFDDQFSVERPDGSNFTLKIRSTKLEDSAMYFCASSEGPGGTQYFGPGTRLLVL.

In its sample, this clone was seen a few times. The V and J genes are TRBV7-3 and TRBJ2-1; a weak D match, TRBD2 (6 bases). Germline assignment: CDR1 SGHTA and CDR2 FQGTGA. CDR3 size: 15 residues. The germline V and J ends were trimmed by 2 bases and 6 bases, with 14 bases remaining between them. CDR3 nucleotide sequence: TGTGCCAGCAGCTTATGGGCTAGCGAGAGCAATGAGCAGTTCTTC. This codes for CASSLWASESNEQFF.

DNA of the CDR3: TGTGCCAGCAGCTTAGCGGACAGGGGGGCTGAGCAGTTCTTC. Amino acids: CASSLADRGAEQFF. This chain uses TRBV7-6 with TRBJ2-1; 10 nucleotides line up with TRBD1. V lost 0 bases and J lost 9; bases outside the gene matches: 2. The germline gives CDR1 SGHVS, CDR2 FNYEAQ. The CDR3 covers 14 residues.

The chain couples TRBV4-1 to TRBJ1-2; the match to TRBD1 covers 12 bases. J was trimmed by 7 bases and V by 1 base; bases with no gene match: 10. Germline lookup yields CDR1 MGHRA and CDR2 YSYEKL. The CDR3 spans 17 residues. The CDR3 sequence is CASSQVPAGQGARGYTF. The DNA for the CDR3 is TGCGCCAGCAGCCAAGTACCCGCGGGACAGGGGGCGCGTGGCTACACCTTC.

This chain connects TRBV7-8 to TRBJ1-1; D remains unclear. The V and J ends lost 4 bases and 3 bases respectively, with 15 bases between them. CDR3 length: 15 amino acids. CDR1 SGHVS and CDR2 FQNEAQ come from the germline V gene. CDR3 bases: TGTGCCAGCAGCTCCGAGCGGGTTTACGACACTGAAGCTTTCTTT. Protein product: CASSSERVYDTEAFF.

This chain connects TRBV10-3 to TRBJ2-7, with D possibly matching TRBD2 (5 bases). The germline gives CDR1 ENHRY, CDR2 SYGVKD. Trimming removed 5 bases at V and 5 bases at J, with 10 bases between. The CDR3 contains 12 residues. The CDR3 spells CAISPVGDEQYF. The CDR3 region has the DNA TGTGCCATCAGTCCTGTCGGGGACGAGCAGTACTTC.

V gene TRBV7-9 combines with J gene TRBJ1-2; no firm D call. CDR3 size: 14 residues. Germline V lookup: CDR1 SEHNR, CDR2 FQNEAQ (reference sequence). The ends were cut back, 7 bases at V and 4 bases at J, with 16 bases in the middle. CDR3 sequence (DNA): TGTGCCAGCACCCACGAGGCGAGTTTCTATGGCTACACCTTC. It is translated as CASTHEASFYGYTF.

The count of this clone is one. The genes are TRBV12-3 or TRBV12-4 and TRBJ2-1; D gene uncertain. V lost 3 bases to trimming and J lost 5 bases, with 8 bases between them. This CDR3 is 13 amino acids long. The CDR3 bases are TGTGCCAGCAGTTTGGGCGCAGACAATGAGCAGTTCTTC. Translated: CASSLGADNEQFF.

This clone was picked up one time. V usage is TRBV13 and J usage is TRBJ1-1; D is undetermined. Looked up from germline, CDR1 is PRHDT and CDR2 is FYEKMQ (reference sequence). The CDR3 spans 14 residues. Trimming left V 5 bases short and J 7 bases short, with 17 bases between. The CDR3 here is CASSPQTPGGEAFF. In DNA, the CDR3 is TGTGCCAGCAGCCCCCAAACACCGGGAGGTGAAGCTTTCTTT.

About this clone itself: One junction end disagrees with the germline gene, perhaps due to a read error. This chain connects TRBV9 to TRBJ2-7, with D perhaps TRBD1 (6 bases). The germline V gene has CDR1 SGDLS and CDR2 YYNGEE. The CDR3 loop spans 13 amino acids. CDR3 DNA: TGTGCCAGCAGCCCCAGTTTTGGACAGCGGCTCCGCTTC. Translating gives CASSPSFGQRLRF.

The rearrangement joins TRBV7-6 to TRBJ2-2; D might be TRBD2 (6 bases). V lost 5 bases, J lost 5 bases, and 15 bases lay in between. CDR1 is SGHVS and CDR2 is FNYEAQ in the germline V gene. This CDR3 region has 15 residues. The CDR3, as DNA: TGTGCCAGCAGCGCCTCCGGGACTTTAACCGGGGAGCTGTTTTTT. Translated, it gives CASSASGTLTGELFF.

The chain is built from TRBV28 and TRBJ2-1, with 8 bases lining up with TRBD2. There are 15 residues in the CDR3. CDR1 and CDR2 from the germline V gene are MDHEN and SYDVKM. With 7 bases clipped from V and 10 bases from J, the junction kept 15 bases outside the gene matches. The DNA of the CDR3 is TGTGCCAGCACCTTATGGCCCCAGCGGGAGTCGGAGCAGTTCTTC. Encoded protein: CASTLWPQRESEQFF.

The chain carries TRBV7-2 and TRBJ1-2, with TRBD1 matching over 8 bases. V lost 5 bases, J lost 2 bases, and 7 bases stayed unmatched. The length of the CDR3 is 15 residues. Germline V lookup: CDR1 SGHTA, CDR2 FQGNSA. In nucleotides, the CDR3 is TGTGCCAGCAGCCACCCGACAGGGGTAAACTATGGCTACACCTTC. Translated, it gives CASSHPTGVNYGYTF. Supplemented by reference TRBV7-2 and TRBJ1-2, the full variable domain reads GAGVSQSPSNKVTEKGKDVELRCDPISGHTALYWYRQSLGQGLEFLIYFQGNSAPDKSGLPSDRFSAERTGGSVSTLTIQRTQQEDSAVYLCASSHPTGVNYGYTFGSGTRLTVV.